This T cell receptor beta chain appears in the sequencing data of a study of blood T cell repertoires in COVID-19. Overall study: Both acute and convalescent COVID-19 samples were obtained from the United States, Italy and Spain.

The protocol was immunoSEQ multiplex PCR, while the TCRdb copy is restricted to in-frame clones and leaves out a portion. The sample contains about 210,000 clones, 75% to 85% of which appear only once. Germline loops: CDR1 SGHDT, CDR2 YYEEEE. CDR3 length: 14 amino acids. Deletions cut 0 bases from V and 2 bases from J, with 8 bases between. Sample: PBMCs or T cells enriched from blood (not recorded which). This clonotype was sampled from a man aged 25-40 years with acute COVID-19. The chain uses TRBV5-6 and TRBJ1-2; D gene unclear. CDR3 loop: CASSLAPQNYGYTF. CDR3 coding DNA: TGTGCCAGCAGCTTGGCCCCTCAGAACTATGGCTACACCTTC.